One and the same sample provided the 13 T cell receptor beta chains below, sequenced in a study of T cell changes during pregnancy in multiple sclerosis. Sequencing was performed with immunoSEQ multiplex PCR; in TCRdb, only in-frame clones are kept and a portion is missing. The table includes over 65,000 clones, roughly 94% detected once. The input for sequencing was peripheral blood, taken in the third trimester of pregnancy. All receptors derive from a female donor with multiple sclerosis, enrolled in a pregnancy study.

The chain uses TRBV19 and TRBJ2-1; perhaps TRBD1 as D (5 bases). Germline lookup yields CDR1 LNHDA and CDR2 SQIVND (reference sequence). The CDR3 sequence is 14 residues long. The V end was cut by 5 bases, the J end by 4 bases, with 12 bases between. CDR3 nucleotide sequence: TGTGCCAGTAGTTTCAGGGTTTCATACAATGAGCAGTTCTTC. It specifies CASSFRVSYNEQFF. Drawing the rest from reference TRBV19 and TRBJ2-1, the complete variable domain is DGGITQSPKYLFRKEGQNVTLSCEQNLNHDAMYWYRQDPGQGLRLIYYSQIVNDFQKGDIAEGYSVSREKKESFPLTVTSAQKNPTAFYLCASSFRVSYNEQFFGPGTRLTVL.

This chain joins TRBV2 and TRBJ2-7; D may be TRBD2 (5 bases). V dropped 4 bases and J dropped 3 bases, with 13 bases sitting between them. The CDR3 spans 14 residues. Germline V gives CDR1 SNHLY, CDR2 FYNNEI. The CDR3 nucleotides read TGTGCCAGCAGTGTGGAGGCAGCCCACTACGAGCAGTACTTC. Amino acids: CASSVEAAHYEQYF.

CDR3 region: CASSLVSIGQGAQETQYF. The CDR3 DNA is TGTGCCAGCAGCTTAGTTTCAATAGGACAGGGAGCACAAGAGACCCAGTACTTC. The chain is built from TRBV7-6 and TRBJ2-5, with 8 bases lining up with TRBD1. J lost 2 bases, V lost 1 base, and 12 bases had no gene match. The V gene's germline CDR1 is SGHVS and CDR2 FNYEAQ. The CDR3 spans 18 residues.

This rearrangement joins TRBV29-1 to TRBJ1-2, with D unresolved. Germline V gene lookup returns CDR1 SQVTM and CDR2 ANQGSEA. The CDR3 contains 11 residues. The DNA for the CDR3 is TGCACCGGGCGGGTTGGACTTGGCTACACCTTC. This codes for CTGRVGLGYTF. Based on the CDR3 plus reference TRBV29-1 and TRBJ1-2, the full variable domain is SAVISQKPSRDICQRGTSLTIQCQVDSQVTMMFWYRQQPGQSLTLIATANQGSEATYESGFVIDKFPISRPNLTFSTLTVSNMSPEDSSIYLCTGRVGLGYTFGSGTRLTVV.

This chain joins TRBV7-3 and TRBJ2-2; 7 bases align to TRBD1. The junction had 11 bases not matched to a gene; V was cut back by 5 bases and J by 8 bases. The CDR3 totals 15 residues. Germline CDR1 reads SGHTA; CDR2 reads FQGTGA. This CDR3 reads CASSEPRTGRGELFF. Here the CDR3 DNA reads TGTGCCAGCAGCGAACCACGGACAGGTCGAGGGGAGCTGTTTTTT.

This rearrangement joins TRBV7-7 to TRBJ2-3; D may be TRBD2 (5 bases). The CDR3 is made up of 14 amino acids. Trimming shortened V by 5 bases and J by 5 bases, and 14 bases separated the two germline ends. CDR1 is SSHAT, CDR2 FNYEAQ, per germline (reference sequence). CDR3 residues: CASSPRGPGDTQYF. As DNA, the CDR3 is TGTGCCAGCAGCCCTCGAGGGCCGGGAGATACGCAGTATTTT.

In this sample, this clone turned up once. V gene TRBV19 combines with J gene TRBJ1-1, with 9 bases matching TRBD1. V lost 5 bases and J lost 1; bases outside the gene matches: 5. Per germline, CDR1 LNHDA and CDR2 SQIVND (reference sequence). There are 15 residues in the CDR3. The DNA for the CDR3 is TGTGCCAGTAGTCCCCTGACAGGGGGGAACACTGAAGCTTTCTTT. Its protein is CASSPLTGGNTEAFF.

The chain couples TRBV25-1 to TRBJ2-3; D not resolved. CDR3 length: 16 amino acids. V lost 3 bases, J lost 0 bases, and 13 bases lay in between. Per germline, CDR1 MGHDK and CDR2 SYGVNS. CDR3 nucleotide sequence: TGTGCCAGCAGTGATGCACTTTATGAGAGCACAGATACGCAGTATTTT. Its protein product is CASSDALYESTDTQYF.

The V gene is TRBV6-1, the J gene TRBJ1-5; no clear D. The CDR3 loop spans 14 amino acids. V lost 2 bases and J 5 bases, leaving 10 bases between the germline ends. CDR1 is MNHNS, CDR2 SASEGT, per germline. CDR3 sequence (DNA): TGTGCCAGCAGTGAACTGTGGGCGTATCAGCCCCAGCATTTT. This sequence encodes CASSELWAYQPQHF.

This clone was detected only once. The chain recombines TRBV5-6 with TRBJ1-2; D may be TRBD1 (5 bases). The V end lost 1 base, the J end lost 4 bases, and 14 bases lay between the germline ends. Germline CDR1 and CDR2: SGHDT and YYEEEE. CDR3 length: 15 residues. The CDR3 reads CASSLLGGGLYGYTF. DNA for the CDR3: TGTGCCAGCAGCTTGCTGGGGGGAGGCCTCTATGGCTACACCTTC.

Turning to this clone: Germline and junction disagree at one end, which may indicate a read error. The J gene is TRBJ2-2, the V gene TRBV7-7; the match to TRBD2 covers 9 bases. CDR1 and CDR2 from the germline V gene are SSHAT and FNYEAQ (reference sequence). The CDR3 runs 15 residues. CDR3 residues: CASSLAGGPTGELFF. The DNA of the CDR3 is TGTGCTAGCAGCTTGGCGGGGGGGCCCACCGGGGAGCTGTTTTTT. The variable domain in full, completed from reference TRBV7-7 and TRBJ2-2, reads GAGVSQSPRYKVTKRGQDVTLRCDPISSHATLYWYQQALGQGPEFLTYFNYEAQPDKSGLPSDRFSAERPEGSISTLTIQRTEQRDSAMYRCASSLAGGPTGELFFGEGSRLTVL.

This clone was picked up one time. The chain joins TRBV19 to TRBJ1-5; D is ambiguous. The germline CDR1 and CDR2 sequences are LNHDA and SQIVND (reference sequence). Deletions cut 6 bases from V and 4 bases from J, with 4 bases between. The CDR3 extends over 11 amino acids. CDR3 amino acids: CASSPNQPQHF. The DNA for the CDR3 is TGTGCCAGTAGCCCTAATCAGCCCCAGCATTTT.

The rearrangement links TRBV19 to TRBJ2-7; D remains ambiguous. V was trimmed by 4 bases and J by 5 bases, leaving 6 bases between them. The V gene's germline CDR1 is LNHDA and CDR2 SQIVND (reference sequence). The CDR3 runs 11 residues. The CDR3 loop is CASSSPDEQYF. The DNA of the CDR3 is TGTGCCAGTAGTAGCCCGGACGAGCAGTACTTC.